This entry concerns a single T cell receptor (beta chain). CDR1 and CDR2 from the germline V gene are SNHLY and FYNNEI. After removal of 7 bases from V and 1 base from J, the junction contained 2 bases not matched to a gene. The CDR3 sequence is 14 residues long. This sample was taken from a study of blood T cell repertoires in COVID-19. Assay used: immunoSEQ multiplex PCR; TCRdb lists only in-frame clones, some missing. This sample carries a few hundred thousand clones, about 88% of them seen once, and the ten largest clones take over 2%. This sequence originates from a woman in her fifties or sixties in a cohort exposed to, infected with or recovered from COVID-19 (not recorded which). This chain connects TRBV2 to TRBJ1-1, with TRBD1 identical over 11 bases. Sequencing used PBMCs or T cells enriched from blood (not recorded which). As DNA, the CDR3 is TGTGCCAGCATGGGGACAGGGGGGAACACTGAAGCTTTCTTT. Its translation is CASMGTGGNTEAFF.